This T cell receptor beta chain was obtained from a study of memory CD4+ T cells and cytomegalovirus serostatus (dated by TCRdb to between 2019 and 2020). Looking at the study overall: The cohort comprised 33 healthy Belgian adults, 9 CMV seropositive and some 25 CMV seronegative. To replicate a published TCR-based CMV serostatus classifier, the researchers sequenced the CD4+ memory TCRbeta repertoires of a Belgian cohort whose cytomegalovirus serostatus was known.

The Quick-DNA Microprep Kit was used to extract genomic DNA from the sorted cells. Amplification of TCRbeta DNA was done with the immunoSEQ hsTCRbeta kit, following the protocol from the manufacturer. TCRbeta libraries were sequenced on an Illumina MiSeq instrument. The study's processing was this. Once out-of-frame sequences had been removed, a few million distinct TCRbeta sequences were left, which works out to an average of roughly 67,000 per individual. Each individual was scored by the count of 150 to 200 previously reported CMV-associated TCRbeta sequences and the total productive distinct TCRbeta count. A beta-binomial model was reimplemented in Python, and scikit-learn random forests with default parameters were trained on data from the US cohort. Classifier performance on the Belgian cohort was reported as the median AUC with percentile confidence intervals calculated over 10,000 bootstrap iterations. In its TCRdb copy, this immuneACCESS table keeps in-frame sequences only and misses some clones. Where compared with another copy, unresolved V genes explain less than half of these, and the others have no known cause. V and J calls plus clone size are reproduced from that table; the DNA served to infer D and trimming. The sample table lists about 41,000 clones, around 78% of them with a count of one. The top ten constitute roughly 6.7% of the sample.

Single viable CD3+CD4+CD8-CD45RO+ cells were sorted as memory CD4+ T cells on a FACSAria II. CMV serostatus was determined using a Roche Elecsys assay that detects serum IgG against CMV pp150, pp28, p38 and p52. After the samples were thawed, total CD4+ T cells were enriched through positive selection using CD4 magnetic microbeads. The samples came from a separate study whose specific focus was interrogating the CD4+ T cell memory repertoire. Peripheral blood mononuclear cells were isolated and cryopreserved following standard operating procedures; serum was stored at -80 °C. CD3-PerCP (BW264/56), CD4-APC (RPA-T4), CD45RO-PE (UCHT1) and CD8-Pacific Orange (3B5) antibodies were used for staining, and non-viable cells were excluded with Sytox blue. The CDR3 goes from the cysteine to the phenylalanine over 15 residues. Just CDR3 DNA is preserved here, 45 bases in frame from base 1. Deletion took 3 bases off V and 2 bases off J, with a span of 12 bases between the germline ends. CDR1 and CDR2 (SGHNT, YYREEE) derive from the germline V gene (reference sequence).

To note about this clone: It has no known antigen specificity. No qualities accompany the bases; no much larger clone lies one base away.

Points the paper makes about the study in general: For predicting CMV serostatus, the median bootstrapped AUC was approximately 0.95 using the original framework and roughly 0.91 using a US-trained random forest. On the Belgian cohort, the classifier based on the original framework reached a median bootstrapped AUC of 0.95, with a 95% CI of 0.76-1.00. The results were read as suggesting that the CMV-associated TCR signature is, for the most part, present in the CD4+ memory repertoire. Of over 150 previously reported CMV-associated TCRbeta sequences, 67 appeared in the CD4+ memory repertoires, each in one to five individuals. Unlike the original study, which covered naive and memory CD4+ and CD8+ populations, the Belgian study sequenced only CD4+CD45RO+ memory cells.

The sequenced material came from memory CD4+ T cells from blood. The rearranged chain carries TRBV5-4 and TRBJ2-1; the D gene is possibly TRBD1 or TRBD2, each agreeing over 5 bases. The TCR was taken from an adult in good health and CMV-seronegative. The nucleotide sequence is TGTGCCAGCAGCTCAAGACTGGGGGCCTACAATGAGCAGTTCTTC. This encodes CASSSRLGAYNEQFF.